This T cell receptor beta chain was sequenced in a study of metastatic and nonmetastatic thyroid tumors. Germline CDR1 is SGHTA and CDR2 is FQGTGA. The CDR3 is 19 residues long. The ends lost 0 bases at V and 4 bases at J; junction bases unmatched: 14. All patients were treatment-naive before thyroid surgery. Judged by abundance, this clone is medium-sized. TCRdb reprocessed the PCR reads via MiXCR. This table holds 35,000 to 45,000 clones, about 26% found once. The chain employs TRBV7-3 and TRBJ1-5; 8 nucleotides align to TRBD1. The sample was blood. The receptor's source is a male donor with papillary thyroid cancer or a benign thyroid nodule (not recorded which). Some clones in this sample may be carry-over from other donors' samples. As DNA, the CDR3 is TGTGCCAGCAGCTTAACCAACCGCGGACAGGGAGATGCGAATCAGCCCCAGCATTTT. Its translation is CASSLTNRGQGDANQPQHF.